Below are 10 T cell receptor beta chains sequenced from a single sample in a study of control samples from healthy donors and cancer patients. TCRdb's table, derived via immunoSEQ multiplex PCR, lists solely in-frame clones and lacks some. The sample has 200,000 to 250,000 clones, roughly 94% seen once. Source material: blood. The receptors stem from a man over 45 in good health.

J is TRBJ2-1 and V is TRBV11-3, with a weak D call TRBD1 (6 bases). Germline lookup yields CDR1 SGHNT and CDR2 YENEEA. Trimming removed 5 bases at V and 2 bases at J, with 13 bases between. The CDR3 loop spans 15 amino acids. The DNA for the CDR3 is TGTGCCAGCAGCGCAGGGGATTCTACCTACAATGAGCAGTTCTTC. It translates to CASSAGDSTYNEQFF.

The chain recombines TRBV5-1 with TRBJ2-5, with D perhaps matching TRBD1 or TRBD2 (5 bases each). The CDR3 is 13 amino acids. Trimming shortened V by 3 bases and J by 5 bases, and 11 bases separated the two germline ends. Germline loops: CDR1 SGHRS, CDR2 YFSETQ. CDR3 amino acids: CASSWGIRETQYF. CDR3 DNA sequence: TGCGCCAGCAGCTGGGGGATCCGGGAGACCCAGTACTTC.

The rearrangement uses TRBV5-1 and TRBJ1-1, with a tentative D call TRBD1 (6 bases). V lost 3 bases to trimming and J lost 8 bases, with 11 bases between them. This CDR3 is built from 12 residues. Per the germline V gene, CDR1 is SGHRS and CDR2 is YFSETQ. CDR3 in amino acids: CASSSQGQEAFF. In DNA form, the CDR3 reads TGCGCCAGCAGCTCCCAGGGACAAGAAGCTTTCTTT.

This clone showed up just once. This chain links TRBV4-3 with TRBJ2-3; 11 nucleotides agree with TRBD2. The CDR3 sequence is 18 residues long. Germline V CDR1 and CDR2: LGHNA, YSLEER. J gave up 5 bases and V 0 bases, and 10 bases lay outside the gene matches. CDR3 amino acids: CASSQERPVAGGQDTQYF. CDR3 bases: TGCGCCAGCAGCCAAGAGCGGCCGGTAGCGGGGGGGCAAGATACGCAGTATTTT.

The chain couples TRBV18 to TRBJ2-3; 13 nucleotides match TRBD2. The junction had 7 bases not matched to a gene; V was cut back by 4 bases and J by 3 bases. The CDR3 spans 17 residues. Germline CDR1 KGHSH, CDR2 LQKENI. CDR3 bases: TGTGCCAGCTCACAGACTAGCGGGGGGCCGGTGACAGATACGCAGTATTTT. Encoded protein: CASSQTSGGPVTDTQYF.

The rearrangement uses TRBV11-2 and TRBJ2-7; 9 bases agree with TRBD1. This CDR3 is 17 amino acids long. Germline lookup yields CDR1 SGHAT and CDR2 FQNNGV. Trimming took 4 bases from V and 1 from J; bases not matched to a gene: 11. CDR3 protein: CASSSRRTGGASYEQYF. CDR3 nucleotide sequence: TGTGCCAGCAGCTCTAGAAGAACAGGGGGCGCATCCTACGAGCAGTACTTC.

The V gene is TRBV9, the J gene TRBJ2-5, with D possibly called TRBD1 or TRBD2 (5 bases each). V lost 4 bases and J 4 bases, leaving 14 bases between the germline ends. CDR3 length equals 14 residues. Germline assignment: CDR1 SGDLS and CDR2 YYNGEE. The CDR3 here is CASSPRRGGETQYF. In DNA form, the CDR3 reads TGTGCCAGCAGCCCAAGACGGGGCGGAGAGACCCAGTACTTC.

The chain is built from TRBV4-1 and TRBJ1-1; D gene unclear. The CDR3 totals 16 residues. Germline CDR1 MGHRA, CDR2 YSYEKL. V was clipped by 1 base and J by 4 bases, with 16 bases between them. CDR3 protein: CASSQVLWVGSTEAFF. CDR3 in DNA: TGCGCCAGCAGCCAAGTCCTTTGGGTTGGTAGCACTGAAGCTTTCTTT.

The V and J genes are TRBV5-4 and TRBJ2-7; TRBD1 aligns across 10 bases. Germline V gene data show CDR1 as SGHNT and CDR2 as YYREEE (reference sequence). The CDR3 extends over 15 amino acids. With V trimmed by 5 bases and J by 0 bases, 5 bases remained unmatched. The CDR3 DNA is TGTGCCAGCAGGTCGGGACAGGGGAGCTCCTACGAGCAGTACTTC. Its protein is CASRSGQGSSYEQYF.

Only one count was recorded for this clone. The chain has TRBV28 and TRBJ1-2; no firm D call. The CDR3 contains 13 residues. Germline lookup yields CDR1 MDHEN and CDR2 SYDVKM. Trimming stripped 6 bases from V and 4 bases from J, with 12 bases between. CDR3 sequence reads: CASRPEGSYGYTF. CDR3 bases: TGTGCCAGCAGACCGGAGGGTTCCTATGGCTACACCTTC.